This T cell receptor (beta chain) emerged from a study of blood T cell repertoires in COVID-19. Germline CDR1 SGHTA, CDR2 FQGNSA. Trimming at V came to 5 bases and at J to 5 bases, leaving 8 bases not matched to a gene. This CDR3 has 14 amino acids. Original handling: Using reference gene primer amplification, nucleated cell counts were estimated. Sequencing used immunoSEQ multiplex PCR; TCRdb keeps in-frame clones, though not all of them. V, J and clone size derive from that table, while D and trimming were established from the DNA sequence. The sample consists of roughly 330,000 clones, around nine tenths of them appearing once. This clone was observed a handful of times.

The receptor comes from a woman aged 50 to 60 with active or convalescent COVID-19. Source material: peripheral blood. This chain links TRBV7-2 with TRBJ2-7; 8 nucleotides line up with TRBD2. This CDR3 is CASSDSGGSDEQYF. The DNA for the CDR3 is TGTGCCAGCAGCGACAGCGGGGGTTCAGACGAGCAGTACTTC.